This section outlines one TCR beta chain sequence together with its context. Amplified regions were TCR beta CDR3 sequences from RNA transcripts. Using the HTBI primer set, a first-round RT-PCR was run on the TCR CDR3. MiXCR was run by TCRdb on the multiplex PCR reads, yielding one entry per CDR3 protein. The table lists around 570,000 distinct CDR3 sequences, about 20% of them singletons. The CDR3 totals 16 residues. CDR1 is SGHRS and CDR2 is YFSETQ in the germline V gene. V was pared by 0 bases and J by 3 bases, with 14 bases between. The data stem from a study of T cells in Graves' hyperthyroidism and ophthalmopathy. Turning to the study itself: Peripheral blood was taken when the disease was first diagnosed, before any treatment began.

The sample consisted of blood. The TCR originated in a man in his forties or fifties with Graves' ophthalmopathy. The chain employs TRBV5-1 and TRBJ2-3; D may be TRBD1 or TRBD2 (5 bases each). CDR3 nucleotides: TGCGCCAGCAGCTTGGATGAGGGGAGCGTTACAGATACGCAGTATTTT. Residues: CASSLDEGSVTDTQYF.